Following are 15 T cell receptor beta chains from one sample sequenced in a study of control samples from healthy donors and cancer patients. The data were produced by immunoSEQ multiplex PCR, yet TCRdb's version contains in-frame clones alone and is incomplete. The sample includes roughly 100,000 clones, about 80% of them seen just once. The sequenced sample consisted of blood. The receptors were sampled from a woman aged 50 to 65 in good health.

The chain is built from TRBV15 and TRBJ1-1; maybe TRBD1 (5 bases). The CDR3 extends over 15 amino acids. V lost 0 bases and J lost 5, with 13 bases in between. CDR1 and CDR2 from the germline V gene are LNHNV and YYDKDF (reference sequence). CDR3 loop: CATSRDLGGGTEAFF. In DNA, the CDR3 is TGTGCCACCAGCAGAGATTTGGGGGGAGGGACTGAAGCTTTCTTT.

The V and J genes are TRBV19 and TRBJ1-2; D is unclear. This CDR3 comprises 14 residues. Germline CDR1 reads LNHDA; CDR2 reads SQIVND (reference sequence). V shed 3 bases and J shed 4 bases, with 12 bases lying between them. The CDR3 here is CASSMDPPTYGYTF. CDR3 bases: TGTGCCAGTAGTATGGACCCACCCACCTATGGCTACACCTTC.

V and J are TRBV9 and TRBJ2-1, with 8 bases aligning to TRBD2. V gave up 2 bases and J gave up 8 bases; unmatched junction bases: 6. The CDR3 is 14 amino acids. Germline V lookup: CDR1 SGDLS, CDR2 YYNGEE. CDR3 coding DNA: TGTGCCAGCAGCGTGGCCACCGGGAGGGATGAGCAGTTCTTC. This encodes CASSVATGRDEQFF.

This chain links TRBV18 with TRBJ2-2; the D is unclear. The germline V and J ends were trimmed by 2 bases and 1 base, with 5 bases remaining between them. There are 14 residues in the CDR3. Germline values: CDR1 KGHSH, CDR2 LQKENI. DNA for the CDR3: TGTGCCAGCTCACCAGCAGGGAACACCGGGGAGCTGTTTTTT. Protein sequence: CASSPAGNTGELFF.

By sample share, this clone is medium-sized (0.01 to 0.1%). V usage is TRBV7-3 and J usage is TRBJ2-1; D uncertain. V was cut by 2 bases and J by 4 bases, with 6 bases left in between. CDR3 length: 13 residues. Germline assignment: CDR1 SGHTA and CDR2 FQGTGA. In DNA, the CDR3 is TGTGCCAGCAGCTTAGACGAGTACAATGAGCAGTTCTTC. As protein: CASSLDEYNEQFF. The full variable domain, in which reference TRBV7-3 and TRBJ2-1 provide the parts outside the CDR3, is GAGVSQTPSNKVTEKGKYVELRCDPISGHTALYWYRQSLGQGPEFLIYFQGTGAADDSGLPNDRFFAVRPEGSVSTLKIQRTERGDSAVYLCASSLDEYNEQFFGPGTRLTVL.

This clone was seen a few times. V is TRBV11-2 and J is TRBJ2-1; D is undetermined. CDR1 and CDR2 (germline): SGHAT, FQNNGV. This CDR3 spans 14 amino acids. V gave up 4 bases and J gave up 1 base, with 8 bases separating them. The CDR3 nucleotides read TGTGCCAGCAGCTACCAAGGATCCTACAATGAGCAGTTCTTC. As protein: CASSYQGSYNEQFF.

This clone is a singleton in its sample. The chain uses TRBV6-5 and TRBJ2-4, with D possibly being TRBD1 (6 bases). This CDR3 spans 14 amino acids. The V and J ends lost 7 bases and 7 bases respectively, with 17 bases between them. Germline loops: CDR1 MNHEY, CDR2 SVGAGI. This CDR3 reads CASTQGTPVNIQYF. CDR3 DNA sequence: TGTGCCAGCACCCAGGGGACCCCAGTTAACATTCAGTACTTC.

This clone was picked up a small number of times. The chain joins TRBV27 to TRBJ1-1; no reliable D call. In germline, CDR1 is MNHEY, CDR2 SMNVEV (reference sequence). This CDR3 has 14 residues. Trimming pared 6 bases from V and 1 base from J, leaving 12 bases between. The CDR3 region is CASRKHGENTEAFF. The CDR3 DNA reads TGTGCCAGCAGGAAACACGGGGAGAACACTGAAGCTTTCTTT.

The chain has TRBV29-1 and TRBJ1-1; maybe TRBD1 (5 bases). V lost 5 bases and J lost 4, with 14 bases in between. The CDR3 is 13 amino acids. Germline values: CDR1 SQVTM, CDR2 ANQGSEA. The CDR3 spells CSVKEGRSTEAFF. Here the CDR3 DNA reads TGCAGCGTTAAGGAGGGGAGGTCCACTGAAGCTTTCTTT.

In DNA, the CDR3 is TGTGCCATCAGTGGGGGGGGCCAGGGGAGCGCCTACGAGCAGTACTTC. This codes for CAISGGGQGSAYEQYF. The gene calls are TRBV10-3 and TRBJ2-7; D possibly corresponds to TRBD2 (7 bases). CDR3 length: 16 amino acids. Trimming pared 4 bases from V and 2 bases from J, leaving 18 bases between. The germline gives CDR1 ENHRY, CDR2 SYGVKD.

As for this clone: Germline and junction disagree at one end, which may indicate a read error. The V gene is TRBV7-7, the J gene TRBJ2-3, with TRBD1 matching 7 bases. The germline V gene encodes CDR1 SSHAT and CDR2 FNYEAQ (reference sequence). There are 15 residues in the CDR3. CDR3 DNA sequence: TGTGCTAGCAGCCGTACAGGGGCCTACACAGATACGCAGTATTTT. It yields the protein CASSRTGAYTDTQYF. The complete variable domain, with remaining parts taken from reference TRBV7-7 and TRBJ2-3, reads GAGVSQSPRYKVTKRGQDVTLRCDPISSHATLYWYQQALGQGPEFLTYFNYEAQPDKSGLPSDRFSAERPEGSISTLTIQRTEQRDSAMYRCASSRTGAYTDTQYFGPGTRLTVL.

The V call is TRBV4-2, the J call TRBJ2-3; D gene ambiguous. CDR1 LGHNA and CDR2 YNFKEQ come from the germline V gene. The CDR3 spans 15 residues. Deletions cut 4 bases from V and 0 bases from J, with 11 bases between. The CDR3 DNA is TGTGCCAGCAGCCTTTCGGTGGATAGCACAGATACGCAGTATTTT. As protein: CASSLSVDSTDTQYF.

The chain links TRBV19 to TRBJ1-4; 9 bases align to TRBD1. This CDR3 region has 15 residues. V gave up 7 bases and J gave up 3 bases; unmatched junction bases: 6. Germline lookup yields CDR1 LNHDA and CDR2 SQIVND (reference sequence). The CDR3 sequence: CASKQGALANEKLFF. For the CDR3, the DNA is TGTGCCAGTAAACAGGGGGCACTTGCTAATGAAAAACTGTTTTTT.

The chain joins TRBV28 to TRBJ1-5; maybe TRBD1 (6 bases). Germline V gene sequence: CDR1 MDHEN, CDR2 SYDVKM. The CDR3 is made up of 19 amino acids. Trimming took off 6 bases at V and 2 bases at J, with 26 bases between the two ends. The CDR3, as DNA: TGTGCCAGCAGCCCACCCGAGGGACACCCGATATCGGGCAATCAGCCCCAGCATTTT. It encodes CASSPPEGHPISGNQPQHF.

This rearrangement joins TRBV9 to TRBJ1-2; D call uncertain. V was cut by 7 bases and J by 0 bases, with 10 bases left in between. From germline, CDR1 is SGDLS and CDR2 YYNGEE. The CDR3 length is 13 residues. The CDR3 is CASGLTPNYGYTF. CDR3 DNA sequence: TGTGCCAGCGGTTTGACTCCTAACTATGGCTACACCTTC.